One TCR beta chain is described in this entry. This clone was detected a few times. Its antigen has not been determined. Base quality data are lacking; no much larger clone is found one base away. These data come from a study of a mutant IDH1 vaccine in newly diagnosed glioma (dated by TCRdb to about 2021). About the study as a whole: Vaccination was initiated 4-6 weeks after radiotherapy alone, or concurrently with temozolomide cycles in the chemotherapy-containing groups. Of the approximately 35 treated patients, 62.5% were male and approximately 40% were female, and a mean age of 40.4 years was recorded. Before enrollment, most patients had been given radiochemotherapy with temozolomide as standard therapy, while the rest had received either radiotherapy alone or temozolomide alone. Longitudinal TCRB deep sequencing was done for 25 to 30 treated patients, wherever samples were available for exploratory analyses. Peripheral blood samples were drawn at six visits, namely V03 (baseline), V05, V07, V10, V12 and V13. The week-35 safety follow-up took place at visit V12, and the week-47 end of study took place at visit V13.

Library preparation employed the immunoSEQ multiplex PCR assay. Following the manufacturer's protocol, the hsTCRB Kit was used to amplify rearranged TCR beta chain sequences. An Illumina MiSeq was used to sequence the TCRB libraries. On the authors' methods: Demultiplexing, trimming and gene mapping were performed with the kit vendor's proprietary platform. TCRdb re-hosts the immuneACCESS table, in-frame sequences only. Its copies lack some clones; in the studies checked, an unresolved V gene accounts for under half of them, and the cause for the rest is not known. For V, J and clone size, that table is used; D and trimming come from the DNA. The sample table records approximately 50,000 clones; roughly 80% of these occur just once. The ten largest clonotypes hold more than 3% of the sample. The cysteine opens and the phenylalanine closes a CDR3 of 15 amino acids. Only the CDR3 DNA is retained, 45 bases long and in frame from the first base. Between the V and J ends, shortened by 4 bases and 6 bases respectively, the junction contains 16 bases. CDR1 is given as SGHRS and CDR2 as YFSETQ, both from the germline V gene.

In the paper's terms, the time point label means: week 47, end of study. Each vaccine dose, consisting of 300 ug of a 20-mer mutant IDH1 peptide in Montanide, was administered subcutaneously with topical imiquimod. Patients were given eight vaccinations, in weeks 1, 3, 5, 7, 11, 15, 19 and 23, which matched visits V03 through V10. Newly diagnosed WHO grade 3 or 4 IDH1-mutant astrocytomas showing loss of nuclear ATRX were present in the donors. The samples were drawn from NOA16, a multicentre, single-arm, open-label phase I trial in Germany that tested a mutant IDH1 peptide vaccine in humans for the first time. Genomic DNA for TCRB sequencing was extracted from EDTA blood using the DNeasy Blood and Tissue Kit. What the authors observed across the whole study: Pseudoprogression appeared unrelated to alterations in the top peripheral T cell clonotypes detected by TCRB sequencing. It was noted by the authors that analyses of patient blood samples could not be reproduced owing to sample limitations. Across multiple MHC alleles, vaccine-induced immune responses were seen in about 93% of patients. PBMC samples for TCRB deep sequencing were selected based on availability.

This TCR came from a woman between 50 and 59 years old with glioma. This sample comprised PBMCs, obtained from a glioma patient whose treatment included an IDH1 peptide vaccine. This chain is built from TRBV5-1 and TRBJ1-4, with no reliable assignment of the D segment. The DNA sequence reads TGCGCCAGCAGCCTACGACCGAGGACTGATGAAAAACTGTTTTTT. It specifies CASSLRPRTDEKLFF.